These 5 T cell receptor beta chains share one sample of origin, sequenced in a study of T cell responses to AZD1222 COVID-19 vaccine. Only in-frame clones appear in the TCRdb table, and some are missing; sequencing was by immunoSEQ multiplex PCR. This table holds about 56,000 clones, 75% to 90% found once. This specimen consisted of peripheral blood, obtained on day 0 of AZD1222 vaccination. The receptors here all came from an adult in good health.

The chain combines TRBV2 with TRBJ1-2; maybe TRBD1 (5 bases). Between the trimmed V and J ends, which lost 6 bases and 0 bases, there was a span of 14 bases. CDR3 length: 15 residues. The germline V gene encodes CDR1 SNHLY and CDR2 FYNNEI. CDR3 DNA: TGTGCCAGCAGGGAGACAGCGAATGCTAACTATGGCTACACCTTC. This codes for CASRETANANYGYTF.

The V gene is TRBV19, the J gene TRBJ1-5; D ambiguous. There are 14 residues in the CDR3. Deletions cut 5 bases from V and 1 base from J, with 9 bases between. Germline V gives CDR1 LNHDA, CDR2 SQIVND (reference sequence). CDR3 DNA sequence: TGTGCCAGTAGTGACCCTAAAAGCAATCAGCCCCAGCATTTT. It encodes CASSDPKSNQPQHF.

The chain links TRBV5-6 to TRBJ1-2; D not resolved. The V and J ends lost 3 bases and 0 bases respectively, with 12 bases between them. The CDR3 contains 15 residues. The germline CDR1 and CDR2 sequences are SGHDT and YYEEEE. The CDR3 nucleotides read TGTGCCAGCAGCTCTGTGGACGAATCTAACTATGGCTACACCTTC. Protein: CASSSVDESNYGYTF.

This chain joins TRBV3-1 (or the pseudogene TRBV3-2) and TRBJ2-1, with TRBD2 identical over 8 bases. This CDR3 has 15 residues. CDR1 and CDR2 from the germline V gene are LGHDT and YNNKEL (reference sequence). V was clipped by 8 bases and J by 8 bases; unmatched bases: 14. CDR3 bases: TGTGCCAGCTCGAATACCGGGGGGGCAGGTGATGAGCAGTTCTTC. This gives the protein CASSNTGGAGDEQFF.

V is TRBV28 and J is TRBJ1-6, with a possible D match to TRBD1 (5 bases). Per the germline V gene, CDR1 is MDHEN and CDR2 is SYDVKM. CDR3 length: 13 amino acids. The V and J ends lost 7 bases and 7 bases respectively, with 11 bases between them. CDR3 protein: CASMGRFNSPLHF. Here the CDR3 DNA reads TGTGCCAGCATGGGACGGTTCAATTCACCCCTCCACTTT.